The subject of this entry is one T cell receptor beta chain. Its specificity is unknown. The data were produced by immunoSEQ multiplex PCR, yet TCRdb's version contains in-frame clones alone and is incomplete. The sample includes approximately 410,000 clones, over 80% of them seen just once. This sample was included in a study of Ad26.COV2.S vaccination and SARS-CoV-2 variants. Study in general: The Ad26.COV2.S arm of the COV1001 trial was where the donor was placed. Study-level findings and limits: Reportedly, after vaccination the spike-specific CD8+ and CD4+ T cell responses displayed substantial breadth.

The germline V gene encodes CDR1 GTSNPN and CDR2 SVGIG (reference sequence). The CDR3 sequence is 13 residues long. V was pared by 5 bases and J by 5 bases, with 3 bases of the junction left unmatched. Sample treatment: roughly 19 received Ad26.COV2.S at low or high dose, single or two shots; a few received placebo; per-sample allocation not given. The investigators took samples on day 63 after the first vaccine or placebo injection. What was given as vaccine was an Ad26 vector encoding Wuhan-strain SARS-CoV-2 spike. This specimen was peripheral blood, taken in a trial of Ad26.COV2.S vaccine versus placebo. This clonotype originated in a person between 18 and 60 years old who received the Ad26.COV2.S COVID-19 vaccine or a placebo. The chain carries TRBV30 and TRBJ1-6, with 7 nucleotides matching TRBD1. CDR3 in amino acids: CAWGTAHNSPLHF. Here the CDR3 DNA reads TGTGCCTGGGGGACAGCCCATAATTCACCCCTCCACTTT. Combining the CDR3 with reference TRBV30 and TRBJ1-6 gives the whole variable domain SQTIHQWPATLVQPVGSPLSLECTVEGTSNPNLYWYRQAAGRGLQLLFYSVGIGQISSEVPQNLSASRPQDRQFILSSKKLLLSDSGFYLCAWGTAHNSPLHFGNGTRLTVT.